This T cell receptor beta chain was identified in a study of cytomegalovirus exposure and HLA in healthy donors. This PCR relied on a set of 60 Vbeta primers and 13 Jbeta primers. Sequencing was performed with immunoSEQ multiplex PCR; in TCRdb, only in-frame clones are kept and a portion is missing. The data hold 100,000 to 150,000 clones, with 75% to 90% observed a single time. The CDR3 runs 14 residues. Germline CDR1 reads SNHLY; CDR2 reads FYNNEI. After removal of 9 bases from V and 1 base from J, the junction contained 9 bases not matched to a gene. This rearrangement joins TRBV2 to TRBJ2-7; 7 bases match TRBD1. The sequence derives from a woman aged 45-65 years in good health and CMV-seropositive. The material sequenced was PBMCs. The CDR3 nucleotides are TGTGCCAGTAGAGACAGGGCACCTTCCTACGAGCAGTACTTC. Its protein product is CASRDRAPSYEQYF. Variable domain in full (rest from reference TRBV2 and TRBJ2-7): EPEVTQTPSHQVTQMGQEVILRCVPISNHLYFYWYRQILGQKVEFLVSFYNNEISEKSEIFDDQFSVERPDGSNFTLKIRSTKLEDSAMYFCASRDRAPSYEQYFGPGTRLTVT.